Shown below are 20 T cell receptor beta chains from a single sample sequenced in a study of T cell responses to AZD1222 COVID-19 vaccine. Repertoires were generated with immunoSEQ multiplex PCR, while TCRdb's copy carries only in-frame clones and drops some. The sample gives around 140,000 clones, approximately 93% of which show up once; 9.5% to 15% is in the top ten. The sequenced sample was peripheral blood, obtained after recovery from COVID-19. The receptors stem from an adult who had recovered from COVID-19.

V and J are TRBV28 and TRBJ1-2; D gene unclear. Trimming cost V 6 bases and J 0 bases, with 14 bases left between them. Germline assignment: CDR1 MDHEN and CDR2 SYDVKM. This CDR3 is 15 amino acids long. CDR3: CASRSHLSPNYGYTF. The CDR3 region has the DNA TGTGCCAGCAGGTCGCACCTATCCCCTAACTATGGCTACACCTTC.

The chain has TRBV9 and TRBJ2-6; D is unclear. This CDR3 region has 19 residues. Germline lookup yields CDR1 SGDLS and CDR2 YYNGEE. Trimming removed 0 bases from V and 0 bases from J, with 16 bases in between. DNA of the CDR3: TGTGCCAGCAGCGTAGCCGGACCGATCAGGACCTCTGGGGCCAACGTCCTGACTTTC. This encodes CASSVAGPIRTSGANVLTF. The complete variable domain, with remaining parts taken from reference TRBV9 and TRBJ2-6, reads DSGVTQTPKHLITATGQRVTLRCSPRSGDLSVYWYQQSLDQGLQFLIQYYNGEERAKGNILERFSAQQFPDLHSELNLSSLELGDSALYFCASSVAGPIRTSGANVLTFGAGSRLTVL.

The rearrangement uses TRBV5-1 and TRBJ2-2; 8 nucleotides match TRBD1. This CDR3 spans 14 amino acids. V dropped 4 bases and J dropped 7; count of bases not matched to a gene: 6. CDR1 and CDR2 (germline): SGHRS, YFSETQ. In nucleotides, the CDR3 is TGCGCCAGCAGCGTAGGACAGGGCGGCGGGGAGCTGTTTTTT. It translates to CASSVGQGGGELFF.

This sequence joins TRBV10-1 and TRBJ1-4; D unclear. The V and J ends lost 1 base and 7 bases respectively, with 13 bases between them. Germline values: CDR1 WNHNN, CDR2 SYGVQD (reference sequence). This CDR3 comprises 15 residues. Written as DNA, the CDR3 is TGCGCCAGCAGTGAGTTTGAGGAGGGAAGTGAAAAACTGTTTTTT. Its translation: CASSEFEEGSEKLFF.

The chain uses TRBV27 and TRBJ1-5; 7 bases agree with TRBD1. Germline V CDR1 and CDR2: MNHEY, SMNVEV (reference sequence). The CDR3 is made up of 17 amino acids. The ends lost 5 bases at V and 0 bases at J; junction bases unmatched: 10. This CDR3 is CASSHSPGQLSNQPQHF. For the CDR3, the DNA is TGTGCCAGCAGTCACTCTCCGGGACAGCTTAGCAATCAGCCCCAGCATTTT.

This clone showed up just once. The rearrangement uses TRBV4-1 and TRBJ2-4; TRBD1 might be the D (6 bases). The germline CDR1 and CDR2 sequences are MGHRA and YSYEKL. V lost 4 bases to trimming and J lost 0 bases, with 19 bases between them. The CDR3 spans 18 residues. CDR3 nucleotide sequence: TGCGCCAGCAGCCGCACAAGTAGGACAGACCTAGCCAAAAACATTCAGTACTTC. Its translation: CASSRTSRTDLAKNIQYF.

The chain links TRBV4-1 to TRBJ1-1, with no clear D. With 3 bases removed from V and 7 bases from J, the gap between germline ends came to 12 bases. Germline CDR1 MGHRA, CDR2 YSYEKL. This CDR3 region has 13 residues. CDR3 in DNA: TGCGCCAGCAGCCATAAGATGGGGAGTGAAGCTTTCTTT. It encodes CASSHKMGSEAFF.

This chain joins TRBV5-1 and TRBJ1-2; D is undetermined. The V and J ends lost 3 bases and 8 bases respectively, with 11 bases between them. There are 12 residues in the CDR3. Germline V lookup: CDR1 SGHRS, CDR2 YFSETQ. The CDR3 protein is CASSSDVTGYTF. As DNA, the CDR3 is TGCGCCAGCAGCTCCGATGTGACCGGCTACACCTTC.

This clone has just one count. The junction and the germline gene differ at one end; a read error may be behind it. This chain connects TRBV7-7 to TRBJ2-5, with D possibly called TRBD1 or TRBD2 (5 bases each). Germline values: CDR1 SSHAT, CDR2 FNYEAQ (reference sequence). This CDR3 contains 15 residues. CDR3 DNA: TGTGCTAGCAGCCGACGACTGGGACCGATGGAGACCCAGTACTTC. This gives the protein CASSRRLGPMETQYF.

This clone has more than one count but fewer than ten. CDR3 loop: CASSLRDEQFF. CDR3 DNA: TGTGCCAGCAGTTTACGTGATGAGCAGTTCTTC. The chain recombines TRBV12-3 or TRBV12-4 with TRBJ2-1; D uncertain. The CDR3 loop spans 11 amino acids. Trimming removed 2 bases from V and 8 bases from J, with 4 bases in between.

V and J are TRBV27 and TRBJ1-4; 11 nucleotides align to TRBD1. The germline CDR1 and CDR2 sequences are MNHEY and SMNVEV (reference sequence). The length of the CDR3 is 17 residues. The junction had 8 bases not matched to a gene; V was cut back by 6 bases and J by 2 bases. The CDR3 region is CASSTYGTGGTNEKLFF. In nucleotides, the CDR3 is TGTGCCAGCAGCACCTACGGGACAGGGGGGACTAATGAAAAACTGTTTTTT.

This chain uses TRBV29-1 with TRBJ2-7; TRBD2 aligns across 10 bases. Germline loops: CDR1 SQVTM, CDR2 ANQGSEA. There are 15 residues in the CDR3. Trimming at V came to 4 bases and at J to 4 bases, leaving 10 bases not matched to a gene. The CDR3 DNA reads TGCAGCGTTGTTGCATGGACTAGCGGCCGTTACGAGCAGTACTTC. It encodes CSVVAWTSGRYEQYF.

V is TRBV7-2 and J is TRBJ2-7, with no clear D. This CDR3 has 12 amino acids. V was shortened by 3 bases and J by 0 bases, with 3 bases between the two germline ends. Per germline, CDR1 SGHTA and CDR2 FQGNSA. CDR3 coding DNA: TGTGCCAGCAGCTTCCGCTCCTACGAGCAGTACTTC. Its protein product is CASSFRSYEQYF.

J is TRBJ2-5 and V is TRBV4-1, with a possible D match to TRBD2 (5 bases). Germline CDR1 reads MGHRA; CDR2 reads YSYEKL. V shed 1 base and J shed 5 bases, with 5 bases lying between them. This CDR3 is 12 amino acids long. The CDR3 coding sequence is TGCGCCAGCAGCCAAGCGGGGGAGACCCAGTACTTC. It translates to CASSQAGETQYF.

The V gene is TRBV29-1, the J gene TRBJ2-1, with 7 bases matching TRBD2. Germline assignment: CDR1 SQVTM and CDR2 ANQGSEA. The CDR3 is 14 residues long. The junction had 7 bases not matched to a gene; V was cut back by 3 bases and J by 5 bases. CDR3 in amino acids: CSVDPQRGHNEQFF. The CDR3 nucleotides read TGCAGCGTTGATCCCCAGCGGGGCCACAATGAGCAGTTCTTC.

This clone was picked up one time. The rearrangement links TRBV11-2 to TRBJ2-7; D not certain. The CDR3 is 12 amino acids. V lost 1 base and J 5 bases, leaving 6 bases between the germline ends. Germline V gene lookup returns CDR1 SGHAT and CDR2 FQNNGV. CDR3 DNA sequence: TGTGCCAGCAGCTTAGTCAGCCACGAGCAGTACTTC. Encoded protein: CASSLVSHEQYF.

This clone appeared once. CDR3 nucleotides: TGTGCCAGCAGCTCGGGACTAGGAATGTACGAGCAGTACTTC. Its protein product is CASSSGLGMYEQYF. The rearrangement links TRBV13 to TRBJ2-7; TRBD2 agrees at 8 bases. CDR1 is PRHDT and CDR2 is FYEKMQ in the germline V gene (reference sequence). The CDR3 spans 14 residues. J lost 4 bases, V lost 4 bases, and 6 bases had no gene match.

The chain links TRBV19 to TRBJ2-2; D is ambiguous. The CDR3 totals 16 residues. Germline values: CDR1 LNHDA, CDR2 SQIVND (reference sequence). Trimming cost V 5 bases and J 0 bases, with 13 bases left between them. The CDR3 nucleotides read TGTGCCAGTAGTCCCACGGCGGCGACGAACACCGGGGAGCTGTTTTTT. It translates to CASSPTAATNTGELFF.

There are a few counts of this clone. V gene TRBV3-1 (or the pseudogene TRBV3-2) combines with J gene TRBJ2-5, with a possible D match to TRBD2 (6 bases). The V end lost 5 bases, the J end lost 5 bases, and 18 bases lay between the germline ends. The CDR3 is 15 amino acids. Germline V gene sequence: CDR1 LGHDT, CDR2 YNNKEL (reference sequence). The CDR3 loop is CASSDLSGSGETQYF. In DNA, the CDR3 is TGTGCCAGCAGCGACCTTAGCGGTTCAGGGGAGACCCAGTACTTC.

The gene calls are TRBV11-2 and TRBJ1-6; no clear D gene. V lost 1 base and J lost 7, with 11 bases in between. The CDR3 loop spans 15 amino acids. The germline gives CDR1 SGHAT, CDR2 FQNNGV. The CDR3 region is CASSLGGERNSPLHF. The CDR3 coding sequence is TGTGCCAGCAGCTTAGGTGGGGAGAGGAATTCACCCCTCCACTTT.